A single sample is the source of the 12 T cell receptor beta chains below, sequenced in a study of early stage breast cancer tumors. The table came from immunoSEQ multiplex PCR; TCRdb's copy has only in-frame clones and leaves some out. The profile shows about 51,000 clones, 78% of them singletons. Sequencing input: blood. These receptors all come from a person between 35 and 49 years old with breast cancer.

The CDR3 loop is CASSLASALAGSYEQYF. CDR3 nucleotides: TGCGCCAGCAGCTTGGCGAGCGCCCTAGCGGGGTCCTACGAGCAGTACTTC. The chain recombines TRBV5-1 with TRBJ2-7, with 9 bases matching TRBD2. Germline V gene data show CDR1 as SGHRS and CDR2 as YFSETQ. After removal of 0 bases from V and 1 base from J, the junction contained 8 bases not matched to a gene. The CDR3 is 17 residues long.

The chain uses TRBV11-3 and TRBJ2-6; tentatively, D is TRBD1 (5 bases). The ends were cut back, 3 bases at V and 2 bases at J, with 11 bases in the middle. The CDR3 extends over 16 amino acids. Germline assignment: CDR1 SGHNT and CDR2 YENEEA. The chain's CDR3 is CASSLAGKAGANVLTF. For the CDR3, the DNA is TGTGCCAGCAGCTTGGCAGGGAAGGCTGGGGCCAACGTCCTGACTTTC.

V is TRBV28 and J is TRBJ1-2, with a possible D match to TRBD1 (6 bases). Germline assignment: CDR1 MDHEN and CDR2 SYDVKM. This CDR3 is 16 amino acids long. V lost 2 bases, J lost 4 bases, and 17 bases lay in between. The CDR3 DNA reads as TGTGCCAGCAGTTTAGCAGGGGTAGGGGGTGGCTATGGCTACACCTTC. Protein: CASSLAGVGGGYGYTF.

The rearrangement links TRBV14 to TRBJ1-1; 11 positions match TRBD1. Trimming removed 4 bases from V and 10 bases from J; junction bases left unmatched: 2. The CDR3 runs to 12 residues. Germline CDR1 SGHDN, CDR2 FVKESK. The CDR3 region is CASSPDRGPAFF. The CDR3 DNA follows: TGTGCCAGCAGCCCGGACAGGGGGCCAGCTTTCTTT.

This clone was observed a few times. J is TRBJ2-1 and V is TRBV30; D perhaps matches TRBD2 (6 bases). The V gene lost 3 bases and the J gene lost 1 base, with 16 bases spanning the gap. This CDR3 is 16 amino acids long. Germline CDR1 is GTSNPN and CDR2 is SVGIG (reference sequence). The CDR3 loop reads CAWRKTAGRSYNEQFF. In DNA, the CDR3 is TGTGCCTGGAGAAAGACAGCGGGCCGATCCTACAATGAGCAGTTCTTC.

This chain links TRBV29-1 with TRBJ2-1; TRBD2 aligns across 9 bases. The J segment lost 8 bases and the V segment lost 5 bases, leaving 10 bases of the junction unmatched. The CDR3 consists of 14 residues. The germline gives CDR1 SQVTM, CDR2 ANQGSEA. CDR3 amino acids: CSVQGSGRGDEQFF. The CDR3, as DNA: TGCAGCGTTCAAGGTAGCGGGAGAGGGGATGAGCAGTTCTTC.

The chain carries TRBV15 and TRBJ2-3; the D gene could be TRBD1 or TRBD2 (7 bases each). Germline V CDR1 and CDR2: LNHNV, YYDKDF (reference sequence). The CDR3 length is 15 residues. V dropped 5 bases and J dropped 1 base, with 13 bases sitting between them. The CDR3 spells CATSHRGGGTDTQYF. The CDR3 DNA sequence: TGTGCCACCAGCCACAGGGGAGGGGGCACAGATACGCAGTATTTT.

This chain uses TRBV6-6 with TRBJ1-1; D not resolved. Germline V gene lookup returns CDR1 MNHNY and CDR2 SVGAGI (reference sequence). The CDR3 extends over 12 amino acids. Trimming took 3 bases from V and 2 from J, leaving 4 bases between them. Here the CDR3 DNA reads TGTGCCAGCAGTTATTCAAACACTGAAGCTTTCTTT. Translated, it gives CASSYSNTEAFF.

The chain joins TRBV6-5 to TRBJ2-7, with D possibly TRBD1 on 6 matching bases. Germline loops: CDR1 MNHEY, CDR2 SVGAGI. The CDR3 is made up of 12 amino acids. V lost 6 bases and J 5 bases, leaving 11 bases between the germline ends. CDR3 sequence reads: CASRQGPNEQYF. CDR3 bases: TGTGCCAGCAGACAGGGCCCAAACGAGCAGTACTTC.

J is TRBJ2-7 and V is TRBV10-2; D uncertain. The length of the CDR3 is 15 residues. Germline values: CDR1 WSHSY, CDR2 SAAADI. V gave up 3 bases and J gave up 0 bases, with 12 bases separating them. The CDR3 DNA reads as TGCGCCAGCAGTGACACGGAATCTTCCTCCTACGAGCAGTACTTC. Translating it yields CASSDTESSSYEQYF.

The J gene is TRBJ2-7, the V gene TRBV29-1, with TRBD2 as a possible D gene (6 bases). The CDR3 is 14 amino acids. Germline V CDR1 and CDR2: SQVTM, ANQGSEA. Trimming removed 4 bases from V and 0 bases from J, with 13 bases in between. The CDR3, as DNA: TGCAGCGTTGTAGTCCGGGAGACCTCCTACGAGCAGTACTTC. Its protein is CSVVVRETSYEQYF.

The chain recombines TRBV12-5 with TRBJ2-3, with D maybe TRBD1 (6 bases). The CDR3 totals 15 residues. From germline, CDR1 is LGHNT and CDR2 FRNRAP. V was clipped by 3 bases and J by 1 base, with 11 bases between them. CDR3 coding DNA: TGTGCTAGTGGTTTCTCCGACAGGCGCACAGATACGCAGTATTTT. It is translated as CASGFSDRRTDTQYF.